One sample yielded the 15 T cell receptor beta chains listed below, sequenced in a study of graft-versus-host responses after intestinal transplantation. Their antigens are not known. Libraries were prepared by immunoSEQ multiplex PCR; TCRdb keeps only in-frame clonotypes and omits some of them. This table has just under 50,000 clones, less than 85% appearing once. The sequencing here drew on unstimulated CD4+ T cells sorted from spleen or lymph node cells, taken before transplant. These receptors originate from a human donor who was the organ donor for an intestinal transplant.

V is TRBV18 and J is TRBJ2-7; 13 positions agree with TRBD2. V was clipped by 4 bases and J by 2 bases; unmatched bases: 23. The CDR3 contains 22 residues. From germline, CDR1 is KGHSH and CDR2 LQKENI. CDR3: CASSRPYLDSFTSGRDPYEQYF. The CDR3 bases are TGTGCCAGCTCACGGCCCTATCTGGACAGTTTTACTAGCGGGAGGGACCCCTACGAGCAGTACTTC.

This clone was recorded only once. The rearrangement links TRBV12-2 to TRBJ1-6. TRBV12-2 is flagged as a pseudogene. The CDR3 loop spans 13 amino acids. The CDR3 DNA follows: TGTGCAAGTCGCGCCGACCCCGGGTCACCCCTCCACTTT. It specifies CASRADPGSPLHF.

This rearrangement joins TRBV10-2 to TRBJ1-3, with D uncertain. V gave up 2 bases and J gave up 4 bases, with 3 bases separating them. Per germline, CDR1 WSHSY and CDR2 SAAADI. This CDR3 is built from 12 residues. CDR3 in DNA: TGCGCCAGCAGTGAGGCCGGAAACACCATATATTTT. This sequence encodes CASSEAGNTIYF.

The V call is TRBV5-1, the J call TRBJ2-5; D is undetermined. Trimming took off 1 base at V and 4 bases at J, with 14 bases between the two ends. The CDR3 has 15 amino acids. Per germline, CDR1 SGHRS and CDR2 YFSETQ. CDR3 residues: CASSLPGRRGETQYF. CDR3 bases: TGCGCCAGCAGCTTGCCAGGCCGAAGAGGAGAGACCCAGTACTTC.

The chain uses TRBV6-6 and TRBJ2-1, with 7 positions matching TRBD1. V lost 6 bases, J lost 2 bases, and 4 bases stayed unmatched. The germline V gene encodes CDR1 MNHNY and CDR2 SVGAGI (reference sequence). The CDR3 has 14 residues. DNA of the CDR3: TGTGCCAGCAGACTCGGGACAGCCTACAATGAGCAGTTCTTC. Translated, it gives CASRLGTAYNEQFF.

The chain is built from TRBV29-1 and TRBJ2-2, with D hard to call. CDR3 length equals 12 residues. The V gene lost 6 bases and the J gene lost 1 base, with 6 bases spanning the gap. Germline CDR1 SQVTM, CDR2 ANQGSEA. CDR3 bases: TGCAGCGTCGGTGTGAACACCGGGGAGCTGTTTTTT. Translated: CSVGVNTGELFF.

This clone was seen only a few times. CDR3 sequence reads: CASSLLRGGAWETQYF. The CDR3 bases are TGTGCCAGCAGCTTACTGCGCGGGGGGGCATGGGAGACCCAGTACTTC. The V call is TRBV13, the J call TRBJ2-5; 9 bases align to TRBD2. V was pared by 2 bases and J by 5 bases, with 9 bases of the junction left unmatched. The CDR3 has 16 residues. In germline, CDR1 is PRHDT, CDR2 FYEKMQ (reference sequence). The full variable domain, in which reference TRBV13 and TRBJ2-5 provide the parts outside the CDR3, is AAGVIQSPRHLIKEKRETATLKCYPIPRHDTVYWYQQGPGQDPQFLISFYEKMQSDKGSIPDRFSAQQFSDYHSELNMSSLELGDSALYFCASSLLRGGAWETQYFGPGTRLLVL.

The CDR3 DNA is TGCGCCAGCAGCTCGGGGGATGCTCCGGCCGATGAGCAGTTCTTC. It codes for CASSSGDAPADEQFF. The V call is TRBV5-1, the J call TRBJ2-1; a weak D match, TRBD2 (6 bases). This CDR3 is built from 15 residues. Trimming shortened V by 3 bases and J by 8 bases, and 18 bases separated the two germline ends. Per germline, CDR1 SGHRS and CDR2 YFSETQ.

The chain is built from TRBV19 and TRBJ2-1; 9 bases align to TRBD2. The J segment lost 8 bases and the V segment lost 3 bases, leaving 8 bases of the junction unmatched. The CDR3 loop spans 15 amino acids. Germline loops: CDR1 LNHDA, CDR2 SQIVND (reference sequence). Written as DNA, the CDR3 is TGTGCCAGTAGTATTCTGGCGGGGGGGTTGTATGAGCAGTTCTTC. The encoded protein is CASSILAGGLYEQFF.

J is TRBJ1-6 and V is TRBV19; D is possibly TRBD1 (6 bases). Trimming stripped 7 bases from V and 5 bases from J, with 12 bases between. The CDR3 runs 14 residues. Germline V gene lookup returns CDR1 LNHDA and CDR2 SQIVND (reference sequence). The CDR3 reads CASNQGWNNSPLHF. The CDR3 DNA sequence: TGTGCCAGTAATCAGGGGTGGAATAATTCACCCCTCCACTTT.

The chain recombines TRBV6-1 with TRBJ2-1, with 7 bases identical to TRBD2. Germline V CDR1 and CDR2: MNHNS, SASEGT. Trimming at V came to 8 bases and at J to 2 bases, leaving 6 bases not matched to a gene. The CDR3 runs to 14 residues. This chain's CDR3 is CASRTGGTYNEQFF. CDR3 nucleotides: TGTGCCAGCCGAACGGGGGGAACCTACAATGAGCAGTTCTTC.

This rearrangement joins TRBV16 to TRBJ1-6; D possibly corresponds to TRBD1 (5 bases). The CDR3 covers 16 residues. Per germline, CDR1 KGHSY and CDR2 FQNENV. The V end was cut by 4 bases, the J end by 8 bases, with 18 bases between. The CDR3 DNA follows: TGTGCCAGCAGCCCCCGGACACAAACGTCACATTCACCCCTCCACTTT. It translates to CASSPRTQTSHSPLHF.

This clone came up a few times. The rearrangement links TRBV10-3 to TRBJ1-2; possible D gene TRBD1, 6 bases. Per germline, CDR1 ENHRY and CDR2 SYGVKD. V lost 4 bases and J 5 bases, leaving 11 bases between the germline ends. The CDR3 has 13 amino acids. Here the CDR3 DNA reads TGTGCCATCAGTGGCAACAGGGAATATGGCTACACCTTC. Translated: CAISGNREYGYTF.

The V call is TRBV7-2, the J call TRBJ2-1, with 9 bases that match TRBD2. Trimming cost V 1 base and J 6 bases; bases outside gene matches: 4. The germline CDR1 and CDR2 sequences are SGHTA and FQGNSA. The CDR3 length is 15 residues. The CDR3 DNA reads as TGTGCCAGCAGCTTAGAAAGCGGGGGGTCCAATGAGCAGTTCTTC. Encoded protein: CASSLESGGSNEQFF. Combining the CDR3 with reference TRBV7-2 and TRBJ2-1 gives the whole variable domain GAGVSQSPSNKVTEKGKDVELRCDPISGHTALYWYRQSLGQGLEFLIYFQGNSAPDKSGLPSDRFSAERTGGSVSTLTIQRTQQEDSAVYLCASSLESGGSNEQFFGPGTRLTVL.

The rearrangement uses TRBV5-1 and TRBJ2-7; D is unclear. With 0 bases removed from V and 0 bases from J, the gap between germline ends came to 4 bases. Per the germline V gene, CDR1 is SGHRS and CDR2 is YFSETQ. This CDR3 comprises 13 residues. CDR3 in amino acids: CASSLEGSYEQYF. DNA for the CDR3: TGCGCCAGCAGCTTGGAAGGCTCCTACGAGCAGTACTTC.